Below, 16 T cell receptor beta chains from the same sample are listed, as sequenced in a study of blood T cell repertoires in COVID-19. Libraries were prepared by immunoSEQ multiplex PCR; TCRdb keeps only in-frame clonotypes and omits some of them. The table lists under 250,000 clones, about nine tenths of them singletons. The sample taken for sequencing was PBMCs or T cells enriched from blood (not recorded which). The receptors shown here come from a woman aged 25 to 39 with acute COVID-19.

The chain employs TRBV7-3 and TRBJ1-1; TRBD1 matches 7 bases. Per germline, CDR1 SGHTA and CDR2 FQGTGA. After removal of 6 bases from V and 1 base from J, the junction contained 5 bases not matched to a gene. This CDR3 is 14 amino acids long. CDR3 DNA sequence: TGTGCCAGCAGTCCAGGACAGGCGAACACTGAAGCTTTCTTT. Its translation is CASSPGQANTEAFF. The entire variable domain, with the rest obtained from reference TRBV7-3 and TRBJ1-1, is as follows: GAGVSQTPSNKVTEKGKYVELRCDPISGHTALYWYRQSLGQGPEFLIYFQGTGAADDSGLPNDRFFAVRPEGSVSTLKIQRTERGDSAVYLCASSPGQANTEAFFGQGTRLTVV.

The gene calls are TRBV6-1 and TRBJ2-1; TRBD2 matches 7 bases. Losses at the gene ends were 0 bases for V and 7 bases for J; bases not matched to a gene: 3. Germline values: CDR1 MNHNS, CDR2 SASEGT. This CDR3 region has 14 residues. This CDR3 reads CASSEAAGVNEQFF. The CDR3, as DNA: TGTGCCAGCAGTGAAGCGGCGGGGGTAAATGAGCAGTTCTTC.

V usage is TRBV18 and J usage is TRBJ2-1; 8 nucleotides agree with TRBD1. Germline-derived CDR1 and CDR2 are KGHSH and LQKENI. With 2 bases clipped from V and 4 bases from J, the junction kept 4 bases outside the gene matches. The CDR3 spans 15 residues. The CDR3 DNA follows: TGTGCCAGCTCACCAAGGGACAGGCCGTACAATGAGCAGTTCTTC. Translating it yields CASSPRDRPYNEQFF.

This clone was seen just once. The V call is TRBV30, the J call TRBJ1-6, with 7 positions matching TRBD1. The CDR3 has 15 amino acids. Looked up from germline, CDR1 is GTSNPN and CDR2 is SVGIG (reference sequence). V was clipped by 3 bases and J by 0 bases; unmatched bases: 2. CDR3 region: CAWSGDSSYNSPLHF. For the CDR3, the DNA is TGTGCCTGGAGCGGGGACAGCTCCTATAATTCACCCCTCCACTTT.

The rearrangement links TRBV19 to TRBJ2-3, with 10 bases lining up with TRBD2. Germline V gives CDR1 LNHDA, CDR2 SQIVND (reference sequence). This CDR3 region has 15 residues. V shed 2 bases, J shed 2 bases, and the junction held 1 base outside the gene matches. DNA for the CDR3: TGTGCCAGTAGTATACTAGCGGGGGACACAGATACGCAGTATTTT. Translation: CASSILAGDTDTQYF.

The CDR3 DNA follows: TGTGCCAGCAGTTGGGACAGCCGGAGGGGCTACACCTTC. Its protein is CASSWDSRRGYTF. The J gene is TRBJ1-2, the V gene TRBV12-3 or TRBV12-4, with 7 bases matching TRBD1. CDR3 length equals 13 residues. Losses at the gene ends were 4 bases for V and 8 bases for J; bases not matched to a gene: 7.

V usage is TRBV7-6 and J usage is TRBJ2-1, with 9 bases aligning to TRBD1. Germline V gene lookup returns CDR1 SGHVS and CDR2 FNYEAQ. The CDR3 is made up of 16 amino acids. Trimming cost V 3 bases and J 3 bases; bases outside gene matches: 6. The DNA of the CDR3 is TGTGCCAGCAGCTTCTTGGGGGACAGGGACTACAATGAGCAGTTCTTC. Translating it yields CASSFLGDRDYNEQFF.

This clone was recorded a few times. The J gene is TRBJ2-1, the V gene TRBV29-1; 9 bases match TRBD2. The CDR3 extends over 14 amino acids. The germline V gene encodes CDR1 SQVTM and CDR2 ANQGSEA. Losses at the gene ends were 6 bases for V and 5 bases for J; bases not matched to a gene: 8. CDR3 sequence reads: CSVARLAANNEQFF. Written as DNA, the CDR3 is TGCAGCGTAGCACGACTAGCGGCAAACAATGAGCAGTTCTTC.

V gene TRBV9 combines with J gene TRBJ2-3; 7 nucleotides agree with TRBD1. CDR1 and CDR2 from the germline V gene are SGDLS and YYNGEE. The CDR3 contains 14 residues. V shed 0 bases, J shed 10 bases, and the junction held 8 bases outside the gene matches. Here the CDR3 DNA reads TGTGCCAGCAGCGTAGCTCCCGGACAGGAGGCGCAGTATTTT. This sequence encodes CASSVAPGQEAQYF.

The chain couples TRBV2 to TRBJ1-2; TRBD1 aligns across 11 bases. Trimming took 3 bases from V and 5 from J; bases not matched to a gene: 2. Germline V gives CDR1 SNHLY, CDR2 FYNNEI. The length of the CDR3 is 14 residues. CDR3 residues: CASSDRDRGYGYTF. The CDR3 coding sequence is TGTGCCAGCAGTGATCGGGACAGGGGGTATGGCTACACCTTC.

The chain carries TRBV11-2 and TRBJ2-2, with a weak D call TRBD2 (5 bases). Germline V CDR1 and CDR2: SGHAT, FQNNGV. The V gene lost 5 bases and the J gene lost 6 bases, with 13 bases spanning the gap. CDR3 size: 14 residues. As DNA, the CDR3 is TGTGCCAGCAGCCTCGCGGGCGGCTCCGGGGAGCTGTTTTTT. Its protein is CASSLAGGSGELFF.

The chain combines TRBV7-7 with TRBJ1-2; D might be TRBD1 (5 bases). Germline values: CDR1 SSHAT, CDR2 FNYEAQ (reference sequence). This CDR3 has 15 residues. Trimming cost V 3 bases and J 0 bases, with 11 bases left between them. The CDR3 DNA follows: TGTGCCAGCAGCTTGCGGCCCAGGGCTAACTATGGCTACACCTTC. It is translated as CASSLRPRANYGYTF.

The V call is TRBV19, the J call TRBJ2-2; D possibly corresponds to TRBD1 (6 bases). The CDR3 is 18 amino acids. Trimming stripped 5 bases from V and 8 bases from J, with 27 bases between. CDR1 and CDR2 from the germline V gene are LNHDA and SQIVND (reference sequence). The CDR3 loop reads CASSQKKIDRLRTGELFF. In DNA form, the CDR3 reads TGTGCCAGTAGTCAAAAAAAGATAGACAGGTTGAGGACGGGGGAGCTGTTTTTT.

This clone was counted a single time. The V and J genes are TRBV7-2 and TRBJ1-2; tentative D call: TRBD1 (6 bases). With 5 bases removed from V and 6 bases from J, the gap between germline ends came to 31 bases. This CDR3 comprises 19 residues. Germline values: CDR1 SGHTA, CDR2 FQGNSA. The chain's CDR3 is CASSNPNRPSQQGGDGYTF. The CDR3 coding sequence is TGTGCCAGCAGCAACCCCAACCGACCATCGCAACAGGGTGGGGATGGCTACACCTTC.

The chain combines TRBV30 with TRBJ1-4; D is undetermined. Trimming stripped 0 bases from V and 6 bases from J, with 11 bases between. CDR3 length: 14 amino acids. The V gene's germline CDR1 is GTSNPN and CDR2 SVGIG (reference sequence). CDR3 nucleotide sequence: TGTGCCTGGAGTGTAGCCCACGGAGATGAAAAACTGTTTTTT. Translating gives CAWSVAHGDEKLFF.

The V call is TRBV30, the J call TRBJ1-1; D uncertain. Deletions cut 0 bases from V and 0 bases from J, with 8 bases between. The CDR3 consists of 14 residues. Germline V gives CDR1 GTSNPN, CDR2 SVGIG (reference sequence). CDR3 sequence: CAWSVHIMNTEAFF. The CDR3 nucleotides are TGTGCCTGGAGTGTACATATCATGAACACTGAAGCTTTCTTT.